Sequencing of this TCR beta chain was carried out in a study of T cell repertoires in cytomegalovirus infection. Overall study: Carrying CMV and the relevant HLA type showed in public TCR beta signatures.

TCRdb reprocessed the reads via MiXCR and lists one record per CDR3 protein. Altogether about 450,000 distinct CDR3 sequences are present, roughly 30% being singletons, with the ten largest covering approximately 15%. Trimming cost V 3 bases and J 8 bases, with 19 bases left between them. CDR3 length: 15 residues. Germline V gene sequence: CDR1 ENHRY, CDR2 SYGVKD. The genes are TRBV10-3 and TRBJ1-2; maybe TRBD1 (6 bases). The sample taken for sequencing was PBMCs. This TCR came from a human donor in good health (CMV status not recorded). Some clones in this sample may be carry-over from other donors' samples. CDR3 sequence (DNA): TGTGCCATCAGTGATCCAAACGGGCAGGGGTTCGGCTACACCTTC. Translated: CAISDPNGQGFGYTF.